The source of this T cell receptor (beta chain) is a study of T cell changes during pregnancy in multiple sclerosis. Only in-frame clones appear in the TCRdb table, and some are missing; sequencing was by immunoSEQ multiplex PCR. The sample records about 67,000 clones, 92% being singletons. This CDR3 comprises 14 residues. Germline V lookup: CDR1 MRHNA, CDR2 SNTAGT. This chain connects TRBV6-4 to TRBJ1-2, with 10 bases lining up with TRBD1. The sample was peripheral blood, taken after pregnancy. This TCR derives from a female donor with multiple sclerosis, enrolled in a pregnancy study. The CDR3 protein is CATSSGTGDYGYTF. CDR3 coding DNA: TGTGCAACAAGCAGCGGGACAGGGGACTATGGCTACACCTTC.